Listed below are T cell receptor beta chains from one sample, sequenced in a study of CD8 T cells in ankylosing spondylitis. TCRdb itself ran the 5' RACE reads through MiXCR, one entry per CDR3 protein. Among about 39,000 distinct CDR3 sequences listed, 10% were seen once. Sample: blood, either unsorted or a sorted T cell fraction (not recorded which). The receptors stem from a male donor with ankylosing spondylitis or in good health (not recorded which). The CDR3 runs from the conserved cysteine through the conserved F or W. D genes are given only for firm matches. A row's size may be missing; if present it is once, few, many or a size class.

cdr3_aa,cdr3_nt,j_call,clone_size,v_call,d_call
CSVGRVELAGAPGGYNEQFF,TGCAGCGTTGGTAGAGTGGAACTAGCGGGCGCTCCTGGAGGCTACAATGAGCAGTTCTTC,TRBJ2-1,few,TRBV29-1,TRBD2
CASSKTGTGELFF,TGTGCCAGCAGTAAGACGGGCACCGGGGAGCTGTTTTTT,TRBJ2-2,.,TRBV25-1,.
CASSLALAGALVRVVEQYF,TGTGCCAGCAGCTTAGCTCTAGCGGGAGCTCTGGTCCGGGTTGTCGAGCAGTACTTC,TRBJ2-7,many,TRBV11-1,TRBD2
CASSDRGGNEQFF,TGTGCCAGCAGTGACAGGGGGGGCAATGAGCAGTTCTTC,TRBJ2-1,many,TRBV6-1,.
CASSMDFLTGELFF,TGTGCCAGCAGCATGGACTTCCTGACCGGGGAGCTGTTTTTT,TRBJ2-2,many,TRBV11-1,.
CASSYSAGGVVLGYTF,TGTGCCAGCAGTTACTCGGCCGGGGGCGTTGTACTTGGCTACACCTTC,TRBJ1-2,many,TRBV6-5,.
CSARSSVLVADNEQFF,TGCAGTGCTAGATCCTCCGTCCTAGTAGCAGACAATGAGCAGTTCTTC,TRBJ2-1,once,TRBV20-1,.
CSAHALWGYTF,TGCAGTGCTCACGCCCTCTGGGGCTACACCTTC,TRBJ1-2,many,TRBV20-1,.
CSFSGLGFTEQFF,TGCAGCTTTAGCGGACTAGGTTTCACTGAGCAGTTCTTC,TRBJ2-1,few,TRBV29-1,TRBD2
CSANQGLEHEQYF,TGCAGTGCTAATCAGGGACTAGAGCACGAGCAGTACTTC,TRBJ2-7,many,TRBV20-1,TRBD2
CASSQRGLEQYF,TGTGCCAGCAGCCAACGGGGGCTAGAGCAGTACTTC,TRBJ2-7,many,TRBV4-2,.
CASSRGGSTEAFF,TGTGCCAGCAGCCGCGGGGGAAGCACTGAAGCTTTCTTT,TRBJ1-1,many,TRBV6-6,.
CASKSLGELFF,TGTGCCAGCAAGTCTCTCGGGGAGCTGTTTTTT,TRBJ2-2,many,TRBV27,.
CASSPDRGAFYGYTF,TGTGCCAGCAGCCCCGACAGGGGGGCTTTCTATGGCTACACCTTC,TRBJ1-2,few,TRBV11-2,TRBD1
CASSWTLLAGGPSGQFF,TGTGCCAGCAGCTGGACCCTGCTAGCGGGAGGGCCGAGTGGGCAGTTCTTC,TRBJ2-1,many,TRBV5-5,TRBD2
CASSQGGSGRAIETQYF,TGTGCCAGCAGCCAAGGGGGCAGCGGGAGGGCCATAGAGACCCAGTACTTC,TRBJ2-5,many,TRBV4-2,TRBD2
CASSPNREYSGNTIYF,TGTGCCAGCAGCCCGAACAGGGAATACTCTGGAAACACCATATATTTT,TRBJ1-3,many,TRBV27,.
CSVWTSTLYNEQFF,TGCAGCGTTTGGACTAGTACACTCTACAATGAGCAGTTCTTC,TRBJ2-1,.,TRBV29-1,TRBD2
CASSHRTSGNLWTGELFF,TGCGCCAGCAGCCACAGGACTAGCGGGAATCTGTGGACCGGGGAGCTGTTTTTT,TRBJ2-2,few,TRBV4-3,TRBD2
CASSQDGDRFNEQFF,TGTGCCAGCAGCCAAGATGGGGACAGGTTCAATGAGCAGTTCTTC,TRBJ2-1,many,TRBV3-1,TRBD1
CAISGSSGTSVDEQYF,TGTGCCATCAGTGGCTCCTCCGGGACTAGCGTCGACGAGCAGTACTTC,TRBJ2-7,many,TRBV10-3,TRBD2
CSVDLRESTDTQYF,TGCAGCGTTGACCTCAGAGAAAGCACAGATACGCAGTATTTT,TRBJ2-3,many,TRBV29-1,.
CASSPPGRPGLPSTDTQYF,TGTGCCAGCAGTCCCCCTGGACGGCCGGGACTACCTAGCACAGATACGCAGTATTTT,TRBJ2-3,few,TRBV12-3/TRBV12-4,TRBD2
CASSDRDTGELFF,TGTGCCAGCAGTGACAGGGACACCGGGGAGCTGTTTTTT,TRBJ2-2,.,TRBV6-4,.
CASSQWFQRDQETQYF,TGCGCCAGCAGCCAATGGTTTCAGCGGGACCAAGAGACCCAGTACTTC,TRBJ2-5,few,TRBV4-1,.
CAWNLANYGYTF,TGTGCCTGGAACCTAGCTAACTATGGCTACACCTTC,TRBJ1-2,many,TRBV30,.
CASSSGPAGLNEKLFF,TGTGCCAGCAGTTCCGGACCGGCTGGACTGAATGAAAAACTGTTTTTT,TRBJ1-4,many,TRBV7-8,.
CSAIGVSGNTIYF,TGCAGTGCCATAGGGGTTTCTGGAAACACCATATATTTT,TRBJ1-3,many,TRBV20-1,.
CASSQEGLVQETQYF,TGCGCCAGCAGCCAAGAGGGACTAGTCCAAGAGACCCAGTACTTC,TRBJ2-5,many,TRBV4-1,TRBD2
CASSTPRVDTQYF,TGTGCCAGCAGTACCCCGCGGGTGGACACGCAGTATTTT,TRBJ2-3,.,TRBV27,.
CASIPTDTYEQYF,TGTGCCAGCATTCCGACAGATACCTACGAGCAGTACTTC,TRBJ2-7,many,TRBV25-1,.
CASSKTGEETQYF,TGTGCCAGCAGCAAGACAGGAGAAGAGACCCAGTACTTC,TRBJ2-5,many,TRBV5-4,.
CASSQAPADGHTQYF,TGCGCCAGCAGCCAAGCCCCCGCCGACGGTCATACGCAGTATTTT,TRBJ2-3,.,TRBV4-1,.
CSASPGLAGFGTQYF,TGCAGTGCTAGCCCCGGACTAGCGGGATTCGGGACCCAGTACTTC,TRBJ2-5,.,TRBV20-1,TRBD2
CASSQASGTGDGNTIYF,TGCGCCAGCAGCCAAGCTTCGGGGACAGGGGATGGAAACACCATATATTTT,TRBJ1-3,many,TRBV4-1,TRBD1
CSASIGTGIGETQYF,TGCAGTGCTAGCATCGGGACAGGGATTGGAGAGACCCAGTACTTC,TRBJ2-5,many,TRBV20-1,TRBD1
CSTVFLGPLHTIYF,TGCAGCACGGTTTTCCTAGGCCCGCTGCACACCATATATTTT,TRBJ1-3,many,TRBV29-1,.
CASAFNRGIVKNIQYF,TGTGCCAGCGCATTTAACAGGGGAATCGTCAAAAACATTCAGTACTTC,TRBJ2-4,.,TRBV28,TRBD1
CASSLQITGELFF,TGTGCCAGCAGTTTACAGATCACCGGGGAGCTGTTTTTT,TRBJ2-2,many,TRBV28,.